Below are 32 T cell receptor beta chains sequenced from a single sample in a study of blood T cell repertoires in COVID-19. This table comes from immunoSEQ multiplex PCR, and its TCRdb copy is limited to in-frame clones, with some not included. Here the sample spans about 91,000 clones, 85% to 90% being singletons. Sequenced material: peripheral blood. Receptors originate from a woman in her 70s with acute or convalescent COVID-19.

On this clone: Other DNA variants within this sample encode the same CDR3. This chain uses TRBV5-1 with TRBJ2-3, with TRBD2 identical over 8 bases. Germline V gives CDR1 SGHRS, CDR2 YFSETQ. The CDR3 runs to 17 residues. V lost 0 bases to trimming and J lost 5 bases; unmatched junction nucleotides: 11. The CDR3 bases are TGCGCCAGCAGCTTGGCCGGTACTAGCGGTGGAGGAGATACGCAGTATTTT. Translation: CASSLAGTSGGGDTQYF.

This chain uses TRBV3-1 (or the pseudogene TRBV3-2) with TRBJ2-1; 13 bases line up with TRBD2. The germline V gene has CDR1 LGHDT and CDR2 YNNKEL (reference sequence). The V gene end was trimmed by 4 bases and the J gene end by 5 bases; junction bases not matched to a gene: 2. The length of the CDR3 is 15 residues. This CDR3 is CASSLGLAGNNEQFF. CDR3 bases: TGTGCCAGCAGCCTGGGACTAGCGGGGAACAATGAGCAGTTCTTC.

In this sample, this clone turned up once. The rearrangement joins TRBV29-1 to TRBJ2-7, with 8 bases fitting TRBD1. CDR1 SQVTM and CDR2 ANQGSEA come from the germline V gene. This CDR3 spans 11 amino acids. Unmatched junction bases numbered 3, after V lost 5 bases and J lost 6 bases. As DNA, the CDR3 is TGCAGCGTTACTGGACAGGGCGAGCAGTACTTC. It yields the protein CSVTGQGEQYF.

The V call is TRBV7-2, the J call TRBJ2-1; the match to TRBD2 covers 11 bases. This CDR3 spans 17 amino acids. V shed 5 bases, J shed 4 bases, and the junction held 10 bases outside the gene matches. Looked up from germline, CDR1 is SGHTA and CDR2 is FQGNSA. CDR3 sequence reads: CASSDTSGSLGYNEQFF. The CDR3 DNA is TGTGCCAGCAGCGACACTAGCGGGAGCCTCGGATACAATGAGCAGTTCTTC.

The rearrangement links TRBV5-4 to TRBJ2-5, with unresolved D. The length of the CDR3 is 13 residues. V was pared by 0 bases and J by 7 bases, with 10 bases between. Looked up from germline, CDR1 is SGHNT and CDR2 is YYREEE (reference sequence). DNA of the CDR3: TGTGCCAGCAGCTTGGTCTCATCAGGGACCCAGTACTTC. Encoded protein: CASSLVSSGTQYF.

The rearrangement joins TRBV13 to TRBJ2-5, with 10 bases matching TRBD2. Germline V gene sequence: CDR1 PRHDT, CDR2 FYEKMQ (reference sequence). The CDR3 is 13 amino acids. V was pared by 5 bases and J by 5 bases, with 2 bases of the junction left unmatched. The CDR3, as DNA: TGTGCCAGCAGCCAGCGGGGGGGCGAGACCCAGTACTTC. It codes for CASSQRGGETQYF. Full variable domain (rest looked up from reference TRBV13 and TRBJ2-5): AAGVIQSPRHLIKEKRETATLKCYPIPRHDTVYWYQQGPGQDPQFLISFYEKMQSDKGSIPDRFSAQQFSDYHSELNMSSLELGDSALYFCASSQRGGETQYFGPGTRLLVL.

The table lists this clone with a few counts. The chain carries TRBV13 and TRBJ1-6; TRBD1 agrees at 8 bases. The CDR3 loop spans 17 amino acids. The V gene end was trimmed by 3 bases and the J gene end by 1 base; junction bases not matched to a gene: 5. Germline assignment: CDR1 PRHDT and CDR2 FYEKMQ (reference sequence). The CDR3 protein is CASSFGQGASYNSPLHF. For the CDR3, the DNA is TGTGCCAGCAGCTTCGGACAGGGAGCATCCTATAATTCACCCCTCCACTTT.

The chain is built from TRBV28 and TRBJ2-5; TRBD2 aligns across 7 bases. V dropped 3 bases and J dropped 5; count of bases not matched to a gene: 15. This CDR3 is built from 17 residues. Looked up from germline, CDR1 is MDHEN and CDR2 is SYDVKM. The CDR3: CASSFSVREVIRETQYF. The CDR3 coding sequence is TGTGCCAGCAGTTTCTCGGTTCGGGAGGTGATCCGGGAGACCCAGTACTTC.

The chain employs TRBV7-3 and TRBJ2-1, with 7 bases lining up with TRBD2. The CDR3 is 15 residues long. Germline CDR1 reads SGHTA; CDR2 reads FQGTGA. V was clipped by 8 bases and J by 7 bases; unmatched bases: 14. In DNA, the CDR3 is TGTGCCAGCGGCACCCAAGCGGGACCTTTTAATGAGCAGTTCTTC. Translated, it gives CASGTQAGPFNEQFF.

This chain joins TRBV7-8 and TRBJ2-5, with 7 bases identical to TRBD1. This CDR3 comprises 14 residues. Trimming at V came to 8 bases and at J to 4 bases, leaving 10 bases not matched to a gene. Germline V lookup: CDR1 SGHVS, CDR2 FQNEAQ. CDR3 residues: CASSEDRVRETQYF. CDR3 bases: TGTGCCAGCTCGGAAGACAGGGTGAGAGAGACCCAGTACTTC.

V gene TRBV11-2 combines with J gene TRBJ2-1, with D tentatively TRBD2 (5 bases). CDR3 length equals 15 residues. Germline CDR1 is SGHAT and CDR2 is FQNNGV. V was shortened by 3 bases and J by 4 bases, with 13 bases between the two germline ends. CDR3 in amino acids: CASSFGGGEYNEQFF. For the CDR3, the DNA is TGTGCCAGCAGCTTTGGCGGAGGAGAATACAATGAGCAGTTCTTC. Using reference TRBV11-2 and TRBJ2-1 for the parts outside the CDR3, the full variable domain is EAGVAQSPRYKIIEKRQSVAFWCNPISGHATLYWYQQILGQGPKLLIQFQNNGVVDDSQLPKDRFSAERLKGVDSTLKIQPAKLEDSAVYLCASSFGGGEYNEQFFGPGTRLTVL.

V usage is TRBV3-1 (or the pseudogene TRBV3-2) and J usage is TRBJ2-3; TRBD2 is a possible D gene (6 bases). Germline values: CDR1 LGHDT, CDR2 YNNKEL (reference sequence). The CDR3 totals 13 residues. Trimming removed 1 base at V and 7 bases at J, with 9 bases between. The CDR3 here is CASSQGGVNTQYF. CDR3 sequence (DNA): TGTGCCAGCAGCCAAGGGGGGGTGAATACGCAGTATTTT.

A single count supports this clone. The chain uses TRBV18 and TRBJ2-1; D not certain. Trimming shortened V by 5 bases and J by 6 bases, and 14 bases separated the two germline ends. The CDR3 has 14 amino acids. Germline CDR1 and CDR2: KGHSH and LQKENI. CDR3 loop: CASSTSTSGNEQFF. The CDR3 DNA reads as TGTGCCAGCTCAACGTCAACCTCGGGCAATGAGCAGTTCTTC.

The rearrangement links TRBV7-7 to TRBJ2-5; TRBD1 aligns across 7 bases. CDR3 size: 15 residues. Germline loops: CDR1 SSHAT, CDR2 FNYEAQ (reference sequence). Losses at the gene ends were 5 bases for V and 1 base for J; bases not matched to a gene: 7. CDR3 sequence: CASSPSRQGQETQYF. The DNA of the CDR3 is TGTGCCAGCAGCCCTTCAAGACAGGGCCAAGAGACCCAGTACTTC.

CDR3 loop: CSASGAYEQYF. In DNA form, the CDR3 reads TGCAGTGCCAGCGGGGCCTACGAGCAGTACTTC. The genes are TRBV20-1 and TRBJ2-7; 7 bases fit TRBD2. This CDR3 has 11 residues. Germline V gives CDR1 DFQATT, CDR2 SNEGSKA (reference sequence). Trimming at V came to 6 bases and at J to 2 bases, leaving 1 base not matched to a gene.

This clone was recorded once. The rearrangement joins TRBV19 to TRBJ1-5; D might be TRBD1 (5 bases). Germline-derived CDR1 and CDR2 are LNHDA and SQIVND (reference sequence). V dropped 6 bases and J dropped 4 bases, with 13 bases sitting between them. This CDR3 is 14 amino acids long. In nucleotides, the CDR3 is TGTGCCAGTAGGGCCGGACGGGGGAATCAGCCCCAGCATTTT. Its protein product is CASRAGRGNQPQHF.

The rearrangement links TRBV28 to TRBJ1-6; 9 bases align to TRBD1. V trimming: 7 bases; J trimming: 8 bases; junction bases outside the gene matches: 6. There are 14 residues in the CDR3. The germline gives CDR1 MDHEN, CDR2 SYDVKM. CDR3 sequence (DNA): TGTGCCAGCAACTTCGGGACAGGGCATTCACCCCTCCACTTT. This translates into CASNFGTGHSPLHF.

The genes are TRBV2 and TRBJ1-3, with 9 bases matching TRBD1. Germline CDR1 and CDR2: SNHLY and FYNNEI. V lost 6 bases to trimming and J lost 3 bases; unmatched junction nucleotides: 9. The CDR3 length is 16 residues. The CDR3 bases are TGTGCCAGCAGAACCACAGGGGGCTCCTTTGGAAACACCATATATTTT. Amino acids: CASRTTGGSFGNTIYF.

The chain employs TRBV11-3 and TRBJ2-5; TRBD2 matches at 12 bases. After removal of 4 bases from V and 2 bases from J, the junction contained 5 bases not matched to a gene. The CDR3 is made up of 16 amino acids. The germline V gene has CDR1 SGHNT and CDR2 YENEEA. The CDR3 coding sequence is TGTGCCAGCAGCTCCGGGACTAGCGGGCCACAAGAGACCCAGTACTTC. It specifies CASSSGTSGPQETQYF. The full variable domain, in which reference TRBV11-3 and TRBJ2-5 provide the parts outside the CDR3, is EAGVVQSPRYKIIEKKQPVAFWCNPISGHNTLYWYLQNLGQGPELLIRYENEEAVDDSQLPKDRFSAERLKGVDSTLKIQPAELGDSAVYLCASSSGTSGPQETQYFGPGTRLLVL.

This chain joins TRBV7-9 and TRBJ1-1, with D possibly TRBD1 on 5 matching bases. V lost 4 bases to trimming and J lost 4 bases, with 16 bases between them. The length of the CDR3 is 15 residues. The germline V gene has CDR1 SEHNR and CDR2 FQNEAQ (reference sequence). CDR3 sequence reads: CASSSQFRVATEAFF. The CDR3 bases are TGTGCCAGCAGCTCTCAATTCAGGGTGGCCACTGAAGCTTTCTTT.

The sample holds one count of this clone. This chain connects TRBV28 to TRBJ2-2, with TRBD1 matching 9 bases. The CDR3 loop spans 14 amino acids. The germline gives CDR1 MDHEN, CDR2 SYDVKM. V lost 6 bases, J lost 5 bases, and 4 bases stayed unmatched. CDR3 in amino acids: CASSHGQGTGELFF. The CDR3 region has the DNA TGTGCCAGCAGCCATGGACAGGGGACCGGGGAGCTGTTTTTT. Using reference TRBV28 and TRBJ2-2 for the parts outside the CDR3, the full variable domain is DVKVTQSSRYLVKRTGEKVFLECVQDMDHENMFWYRQDPGLGLRLIYFSYDVKMKEKGDIPEGYSVSREKKERFSLILESASTNQTSMYLCASSHGQGTGELFFGEGSRLTVL.

This chain connects TRBV6-4 to TRBJ2-7; D unclear. This CDR3 spans 14 amino acids. Germline V gene data show CDR1 as MRHNA and CDR2 as SNTAGT. Trimming took 4 bases from V and 0 from J, leaving 10 bases between them. This CDR3 is CASSVERSSYEQYF. The CDR3 bases are TGTGCCAGCAGTGTTGAGAGGAGCTCCTACGAGCAGTACTTC.

The chain uses TRBV29-1 and TRBJ1-1; D uncertain. The V gene lost 7 bases and the J gene lost 2 bases, with 5 bases spanning the gap. Per germline, CDR1 SQVTM and CDR2 ANQGSEA. This CDR3 has 10 amino acids. CDR3 sequence: CSGQNTEAFF. The CDR3 DNA reads TGCAGCGGACAAAACACTGAAGCTTTCTTT. Variable domain in full (rest from reference TRBV29-1 and TRBJ1-1): SAVISQKPSRDICQRGTSLTIQCQVDSQVTMMFWYRQQPGQSLTLIATANQGSEATYESGFVIDKFPISRPNLTFSTLTVSNMSPEDSSIYLCSGQNTEAFFGQGTRLTVV.

This chain connects TRBV11-2 to TRBJ1-2, with D tentatively TRBD1 (6 bases). V dropped 5 bases and J dropped 5 bases, with 18 bases sitting between them. The germline V gene encodes CDR1 SGHAT and CDR2 FQNNGV. This CDR3 has 15 residues. CDR3 DNA: TGTGCCAGCAGCCCCACCATCCGGGACACATATGGCTACACCTTC. Translating gives CASSPTIRDTYGYTF.

The CDR3 region is CASSQERELETQYF. In DNA form, the CDR3 reads TGTGCCAGCAGTCAGGAGCGGGAACTGGAGACCCAGTACTTC. V is TRBV28 and J is TRBJ2-5; 7 positions match TRBD2. V lost 5 bases and J lost 5; bases outside the gene matches: 8. Germline CDR1 and CDR2: MDHEN and SYDVKM. The CDR3 is 14 amino acids.

This chain joins TRBV3-1 (or the pseudogene TRBV3-2) and TRBJ2-7; 9 bases match TRBD2. Germline V CDR1 and CDR2: LGHDT, YNNKEL (reference sequence). CDR3 length: 17 residues. V dropped 3 bases and J dropped 6; count of bases not matched to a gene: 15. CDR3 in DNA: TGTGCCAGCAGCCACTCGTATTCCGGGACTAGCAACTCCGAGCAGTACTTC. As protein: CASSHSYSGTSNSEQYF.

This clone turned up a few times. CDR3 DNA sequence: TGTGCCAGCAGGGGGGACAGTTATAGCAATCAGCCCCAGCATTTT. Translation: CASRGDSYSNQPQHF. This chain connects TRBV6-5 to TRBJ1-5, with TRBD1 identical over 7 bases. The CDR3 length is 15 residues. Per the germline V gene, CDR1 is MNHEY and CDR2 is SVGAGI. The trim removed 6 bases at V and 0 bases at J, leaving 5 bases unmatched.

V and J are TRBV6-5 and TRBJ2-1; 8 positions agree with TRBD1. Looked up from germline, CDR1 is MNHEY and CDR2 is SVGAGI. The length of the CDR3 is 13 residues. Germline trimming cut 10 bases from V and 9 bases from J; bases unmatched to any gene: 11. In DNA, the CDR3 is TGTGCCACCGACAGGGGCATTCGCAGTGAGCAGTTCTTC. It codes for CATDRGIRSEQFF.

The chain's CDR3 is CASSPTGGGTGYGYTF. In nucleotides, the CDR3 is TGTGCCAGCAGTCCCACCGGGGGGGGTACTGGCTATGGCTACACCTTC. The genes are TRBV28 and TRBJ1-2; D perhaps matches TRBD1 (5 bases). The CDR3 length is 16 residues. V shed 5 bases and J shed 4 bases, with 20 bases lying between them. Germline CDR1 MDHEN, CDR2 SYDVKM.

This sequence joins TRBV27 and TRBJ2-7; 7 bases align to TRBD2. The CDR3 spans 14 residues. Germline assignment: CDR1 MNHEY and CDR2 SMNVEV (reference sequence). Trimming at V came to 4 bases and at J to 2 bases, leaving 5 bases not matched to a gene. The DNA for the CDR3 is TGTGCCAGCAGTTCCCTAGCGGACCCCTACGAGCAGTACTTC. Translation gives CASSSLADPYEQYF.

This clone was seen just once. The rearrangement joins TRBV30 to TRBJ2-7; D ambiguous. The CDR3 loop spans 14 amino acids. Per the germline V gene, CDR1 is GTSNPN and CDR2 is SVGIG (reference sequence). Trimming cost V 4 bases and J 4 bases, with 17 bases left between them. The CDR3 DNA sequence: TGTGCCTGGATGCCACCGACCGCTAGGTACGAGCAGTACTTC. Protein product: CAWMPPTARYEQYF. The full variable domain, with the rest looked up from reference TRBV30 and TRBJ2-7, is SQTIHQWPATLVQPVGSPLSLECTVEGTSNPNLYWYRQAAGRGLQLLFYSVGIGQISSEVPQNLSASRPQDRQFILSSKKLLLSDSGFYLCAWMPPTARYEQYFGPGTRLTVT.

The rearrangement joins TRBV5-1 to TRBJ2-1; D is uncertain. The CDR3 extends over 16 amino acids. V shed 2 bases and J shed 2 bases, with 14 bases lying between them. CDR1 and CDR2 (germline): SGHRS, YFSETQ. The CDR3 coding sequence is TGCGCCAGCAGCTTCAGTGGTACCAGGACCTACAATGAGCAGTTCTTC. This sequence encodes CASSFSGTRTYNEQFF.